Sequencing of this T cell receptor beta chain was carried out in a study of long-term antiretroviral therapy in people with HIV. General study results and limits: Diversity measured after ART increased yet remained under transplant donor controls. ART adherence, viral resistance and therapy changes went unrecorded. In the period from about 2004 to 2017, blood was collected, possibly under older ART regimens. At every time point, clones expanded before ART dominated the repertoire.

Running of the v3.0 immunoSEQ assay took place at survey level. Generated by immunoSEQ multiplex PCR, the TCRdb table keeps only in-frame clones and is missing some. The table has about 21,000 clones, approximately 76% seen once. Trimming cost V 6 bases and J 7 bases; bases outside gene matches: 13. The CDR3 totals 16 residues. Germline V gene lookup returns CDR1 KGHSH and CDR2 LQKENI. Comment on this clone: The antigen remains undetermined.

The clonotype originates from a woman in her forties with HIV. Specimen: unsorted PBMCs, collected less than 1.8 years before starting antiretroviral therapy. This chain uses TRBV18 with TRBJ2-2, with TRBD1 matching over 8 bases. For the CDR3, the DNA is TGTGCCAGCTCCAAGGGACAGGTATTGATCCTCGGGGAGCTGTTTTTT. Encoded protein: CASSKGQVLILGELFF.